The clone carrying this T cell receptor (beta chain) was observed at least ten times. Its antigen remains unidentified. This sample is part of a study of T cells in Graves' hyperthyroidism and ophthalmopathy. The investigators amplified TCR beta CDR3 regions from RNA transcripts. The HTBI primer set drove a first-round RT-PCR of the TCR CDR3. TCRdb itself ran the multiplex PCR reads through MiXCR, one entry per CDR3 protein. The table has hundreds of thousands of distinct CDR3 sequences, about 20% seen once. General study results and limits: Before onset, by a median of around 6.1 months, the model predicted ophthalmopathy. Ophthalmopathy and stable hyperthyroidism were told apart by a 13 V-J model. Among clonotypes expanded in thyroid above 0.001, most were also found in blood.

For the diagnoses, clinical symptoms, serum thyroxine and TRAb, thyroid ultrasound and orbital computed tomography were used. V was pared by 3 bases and J by 6 bases, with 8 bases of the junction left unmatched. CDR3 size: 14 residues. The germline V gene has CDR1 SGHVS and CDR2 FQNEAQ. V and J are TRBV7-8 and TRBJ2-7; TRBD1 matches at 7 bases. The source is a man aged 25-45 years with Graves' ophthalmopathy. Input material: blood. CDR3 in DNA: TGTGCCAGCAGCTTCGAATTAGGGGGCTTCGAGCAGTACTTC. It codes for CASSFELGGFEQYF.